A selection of T cell receptor beta chains follows, all from one sample in a study of post-analysis software for immune sequencing data. TCRdb reanalysed the PCR reads using MiXCR and keeps one entry per CDR3 protein. The sample records 700,000 to 900,000 distinct CDR3 sequences, roughly 50% being singletons. Input material: blood. The receptor set was obtained from a girl aged 5 to 17 with multiple sclerosis. Both conserved end residues are part of each CDR3. A D gene is named only where the DNA matches it firmly. Part of the rows lack a size; the others show once, few, many or a class for expanded clones.

>TRBJ2-1|once|TRBV5-1|.
TGCGCCAGCAGCTCGACAGGACATAACAATGAGCAGTTCTTC
CASSSTGHNNEQFF
>TRBJ2-7|few|TRBV19|TRBD2
TGTGCCAGTAGTAGAAAAGCCCGGACTAGCGGGAGATACGAGCAGTACTTC
CASSRKARTSGRYEQYF
>TRBJ2-3|few|TRBV6-5|TRBD1
TGTGCCAGCGGCTGGAGACAGGGGGCAGATACGCAGTATTTT
CASGWRQGADTQYF
>TRBJ1-1|.|TRBV6-6|.
TGTGCCAGCAGCCGTCAATCGGGCACTGAAGCTTTCTTT
CASSRQSGTEAFF
>TRBJ2-3|few|TRBV20-1|.
TGCAGTGCTAGAGAAGCGGACTACACAGATACGCAGTATTTT
CSAREADYTDTQYF
>TRBJ1-5|few|TRBV7-2|.
TGTGCCAGCAGCTTAGTTGGACTCAATCAGCCCCAGCATTTT
CASSLVGLNQPQHF
>TRBJ2-1|.|TRBV19|.
TGTGCCAGTAGCCCCCCTTGGGGAGAGAATCTCAATGAGCAGTTCTTC
CASSPPWGENLNEQFF
>TRBJ2-7|.|TRBV7-2|.
TGTGCCAGCAGCTTATATATCTTATCCTACGAGCAGTACTTC
CASSLYILSYEQYF
>TRBJ2-3|.|TRBV7-9|TRBD2
TGTGCCAGCAGCGGAGGGGGGACTAGCGGGACCACAGATACGCAGTATTTT
CASSGGGTSGTTDTQYF
>TRBJ2-7|.|TRBV16|.
TGTGCCAGCAGCCAATCTCCGTACTACGAGCAGTACTTC
CASSQSPYYEQYF
>TRBJ2-1|few|TRBV4-2|TRBD2
TGTGCCAGCAGCCAGTCCGCTAGCGGGAGGGCCTCGGGTTTCCAGTTCTTC
CASSQSASGRASGFQFF
>TRBJ2-5|.|TRBV10-3|.
TGTGCCATCAGGAGGGGCAGACAAGAGACCCAGTACTTC
CAIRRGRQETQYF
>TRBJ2-1|.|TRBV7-2|.
TGTGCCAGCAGCTTAGGGGGCCCAGCAGGTAATGAGCAGTTCTTC
CASSLGGPAGNEQFF
>TRBJ2-7|.|TRBV25-1|TRBD2
TGTGCCAGCAGTGGTTCCAGCGGGAGGGACGGGTACGAGCAGTACTTC
CASSGSSGRDGYEQYF
>TRBJ2-1|.|TRBV6-1|.
TGTGCCAGCAGTGCTTTTCAAGCGCACCAATACAATGAGCAGTTCTTC
CASSAFQAHQYNEQFF
>TRBJ1-5|.|TRBV7-9|.
TGTGCCAGCAGCTTGGACCATGGCAATCAGCCCCAGCATTTT
CASSLDHGNQPQHF
>TRBJ1-1|.|TRBV25-1|.
TGTGCCAGCAGTGACCCAAGGGGCTACACTGAAGCTTTCTTT
CASSDPRGYTEAFF
>TRBJ1-2|.|TRBV10-3|TRBD1
TGTGCCATCAGTGAGTCTCATGGACAGGGAGGAAACTATGGCTACACCTTC
CAISESHGQGGNYGYTF